The entry that follows covers one TCR beta chain sequence. Antigen: not known. This specimen belongs to a study of response to subunit inactivated influenza vaccine. Overall study findings and caveats: Authors suggested seasonal influenza vaccinations each recruit few new T cells.

Via MiXCR, TCRdb re-called the RT-PCR reads, giving one row per CDR3 protein. This repertoire shows roughly 760,000 distinct CDR3 sequences, approximately 22% found once; its top ten account for roughly a tenth. Trimming stripped 1 base from V and 1 base from J, with 11 bases between. The CDR3 consists of 16 residues. Per germline, CDR1 SGHTA and CDR2 FQGNSA. The chain combines TRBV7-2 with TRBJ1-5; tentatively, D is TRBD1 (5 bases). The sequences come from PBMCs from blood, collected 5 days after vaccination. The TCR sequence derives from a man aged 45-65 years who received an inactivated influenza vaccine. For the CDR3, the DNA is TGTGCCAGCAGCTTAGTTGGGGCGGAGAGCAATCAGCCCCAGCATTTT. As protein: CASSLVGAESNQPQHF.